One sample yielded the 21 T cell receptor beta chains listed below, sequenced in a study of blood T cell repertoires in COVID-19. The assay was immunoSEQ multiplex PCR, and TCRdb's table has in-frame clones only and misses some. The data hold over 130,000 clones, with roughly 84% observed a single time. Sequencing used peripheral blood. The source is a man aged 30 to 39 with COVID-19, enrolled during active disease.

The chain uses TRBV11-2 and TRBJ2-3, with TRBD2 identical over 13 bases. With V trimmed by 4 bases and J by 4 bases, 5 bases remained unmatched. The length of the CDR3 is 16 residues. Germline values: CDR1 SGHAT, CDR2 FQNNGV. The CDR3 here is CASSWTSGRNADTQYF. CDR3 bases: TGTGCCAGCAGCTGGACTAGCGGGAGAAACGCAGATACGCAGTATTTT.

This chain uses TRBV15 with TRBJ2-3, with 8 nucleotides matching TRBD2. This CDR3 spans 15 amino acids. V gave up 7 bases and J gave up 0 bases; unmatched junction bases: 6. Per the germline V gene, CDR1 is LNHNV and CDR2 is YYDKDF (reference sequence). This CDR3 reads CATKAGVRSTDTQYF. In nucleotides, the CDR3 is TGTGCCACCAAAGCGGGAGTGAGAAGCACAGATACGCAGTATTTT.

J is TRBJ2-2 and V is TRBV7-3; 10 bases are a match to TRBD1. V dropped 1 base and J dropped 5; count of bases not matched to a gene: 1. Looked up from germline, CDR1 is SGHTA and CDR2 is FQGTGA. This CDR3 spans 15 amino acids. The CDR3 DNA reads TGTGCCAGCAGCTTAAGGACAGGGGGAACCGGGGAGCTGTTTTTT. Its protein product is CASSLRTGGTGELFF.

This chain links TRBV6-5 with TRBJ2-7; a weak D match, TRBD1 (5 bases). CDR3 size: 15 residues. V was cut by 5 bases and J by 0 bases, with 14 bases left in between. The germline CDR1 and CDR2 sequences are MNHEY and SVGAGI. The CDR3 DNA reads as TGTGCCAGCAGTCCTGACAGTGCCAGCTCCTACGAGCAGTACTTC. It encodes CASSPDSASSYEQYF.

The count of this clone is one. The chain couples TRBV7-8 to TRBJ2-2, with D possibly matching TRBD1 (6 bases). There are 14 residues in the CDR3. V shed 5 bases and J shed 6 bases, with 13 bases lying between them. Germline V gene sequence: CDR1 SGHVS, CDR2 FQNEAQ. CDR3 region: CASSRGQGSGELFF. In nucleotides, the CDR3 is TGTGCCAGCAGCCGAGGGCAGGGGTCCGGGGAGCTGTTTTTT.

The V gene is TRBV4-3, the J gene TRBJ1-1; D may be TRBD1 (6 bases). The V end lost 2 bases, the J end lost 1 base, and 8 bases lay between the germline ends. This CDR3 contains 14 residues. CDR1 and CDR2 (germline): LGHNA, YSLEER. CDR3 region: CASSQQGTNTEAFF. The CDR3 DNA reads as TGCGCCAGCAGCCAACAGGGGACGAACACTGAAGCTTTCTTT.

The rearrangement links TRBV18 to TRBJ2-3, with D uncertain. This CDR3 is 14 amino acids long. Trimming took off 3 bases at V and 0 bases at J, with 7 bases between the two ends. CDR1 is KGHSH and CDR2 is LQKENI in the germline V gene. CDR3 DNA sequence: TGTGCCAGCTCACCGCGGAGAAGCACAGATACGCAGTATTTT. Protein sequence: CASSPRRSTDTQYF.

This clone appeared many times. J is TRBJ2-7 and V is TRBV27; 7 bases line up with TRBD1. V shed 5 bases, J shed 1 base, and the junction held 8 bases outside the gene matches. The CDR3 consists of 15 residues. Germline lookup yields CDR1 MNHEY and CDR2 SMNVEV (reference sequence). DNA for the CDR3: TGTGCCAGCAGTCCGACAGGGCACCCTTCCTACGAGCAGTACTTC. Amino acids: CASSPTGHPSYEQYF.

This clone has only one observation. V usage is TRBV4-1 and J usage is TRBJ2-7, with D maybe TRBD1 (5 bases). CDR1 and CDR2 (germline): MGHRA, YSYEKL. The CDR3 loop spans 16 amino acids. Trimming removed 0 bases at V and 3 bases at J, with 15 bases between. CDR3 sequence (DNA): TGCGCCAGCAGCCAAGACACGAACACAGGCCTCTACGAGCAGTACTTC. As protein: CASSQDTNTGLYEQYF.

The V call is TRBV5-4, the J call TRBJ1-1; D remains ambiguous. The CDR3 consists of 13 residues. Germline V gene sequence: CDR1 SGHNT, CDR2 YYREEE (reference sequence). V was cut by 0 bases and J by 2 bases, with 5 bases left in between. The CDR3 coding sequence is TGTGCCAGCAGCTTGGGAGGCAACACTGAAGCTTTCTTT. As protein: CASSLGGNTEAFF.

Worth noting for this clone: Additional DNA sequences in this sample encode the identical CDR3. The chain has TRBV30 and TRBJ1-1, with D perhaps TRBD1 (5 bases). This CDR3 has 11 amino acids. Germline values: CDR1 GTSNPN, CDR2 SVGIG (reference sequence). V was shortened by 0 bases and J by 8 bases, with 7 bases between the two germline ends. The CDR3 here is CAWSVRGEAFF. CDR3 in DNA: TGTGCCTGGAGTGTAAGGGGAGAAGCTTTCTTT.

Concerning this clone: Other DNA variants within this sample encode the same CDR3. V usage is TRBV28 and J usage is TRBJ2-7; 11 nucleotides align to TRBD2. Germline CDR1 and CDR2: MDHEN and SYDVKM. J was trimmed by 2 bases and V by 8 bases; bases with no gene match: 5. The CDR3 loop spans 14 amino acids. In DNA form, the CDR3 reads TGTGCCAGCCGCGGGACTAGCGGCGCCTACGAGCAGTACTTC. Protein: CASRGTSGAYEQYF.

V is TRBV19 and J is TRBJ1-4; possible D gene TRBD1, 6 bases. Looked up from germline, CDR1 is LNHDA and CDR2 is SQIVND (reference sequence). The CDR3 contains 13 residues. Trimming stripped 6 bases from V and 12 bases from J, with 17 bases between. The CDR3 is CASRDSGRVELFF. As DNA, the CDR3 is TGTGCCAGTAGGGACAGCGGAAGGGTGGAACTGTTTTTT.

This chain connects TRBV10-2 to TRBJ2-7, with a possible D match to TRBD2 (6 bases). This CDR3 is built from 15 residues. The germline V and J ends were trimmed by 7 bases and 4 bases, with 20 bases remaining between them. CDR1 and CDR2 (germline): WSHSY, SAAADI. CDR3 loop: CASTWATEGQYEQYF. CDR3 DNA: TGCGCCAGCACCTGGGCCACGGAGGGGCAGTACGAGCAGTACTTC.

This sequence joins TRBV28 and TRBJ1-2; no reliable D call. V was shortened by 4 bases and J by 6 bases, with 15 bases between the two germline ends. The CDR3 spans 14 residues. Germline V lookup: CDR1 MDHEN, CDR2 SYDVKM. The CDR3 nucleotides read TGTGCCAGCAGTTCCAGGCTCTTAAAGGATGGCTACACCTTC. Its protein is CASSSRLLKDGYTF.

The V and J genes are TRBV6-2 or TRBV6-3 and TRBJ1-5; tentatively, D is TRBD1 (5 bases). The germline gives CDR1 MNHEY, CDR2 SVGEGT. The V and J ends lost 5 bases and 4 bases respectively, with 21 bases between them. The CDR3 runs 17 residues. CDR3 nucleotides: TGTGCCAGCAGTCACCCAACGTTATCAGGGCTGAATCAGCCCCAGCATTTT. It codes for CASSHPTLSGLNQPQHF.

In its sample, this clone was seen once. The rearrangement joins TRBV19 to TRBJ2-7; the D gene is possibly TRBD1 (5 bases). Trimming removed 5 bases from V and 4 bases from J, with 15 bases in between. Germline-derived CDR1 and CDR2 are LNHDA and SQIVND (reference sequence). The CDR3 is 14 residues long. CDR3 sequence (DNA): TGTGCCAGTAGTCCCGACAGAAACGTTTACGAGCAGTACTTC. Its translation: CASSPDRNVYEQYF. The whole variable domain, filled in from reference TRBV19 and TRBJ2-7, reads DGGITQSPKYLFRKEGQNVTLSCEQNLNHDAMYWYRQDPGQGLRLIYYSQIVNDFQKGDIAEGYSVSREKKESFPLTVTSAQKNPTAFYLCASSPDRNVYEQYFGPGTRLTVT.

This clone was counted once. The genes are TRBV5-4 and TRBJ2-1, with TRBD1 identical over 7 bases. There are 15 residues in the CDR3. J gave up 4 bases and V 0 bases, and 4 bases lay outside the gene matches. Per the germline V gene, CDR1 is SGHNT and CDR2 is YYREEE (reference sequence). CDR3 sequence: CASSLDRGAYNEQFF. In DNA form, the CDR3 reads TGTGCCAGCAGCTTGGACAGGGGAGCTTACAATGAGCAGTTCTTC.

As DNA, the CDR3 is TGTGCCAGTAGTGCGTCGACAGCGGCCAAAAACATTCAGTACTTC. It is translated as CASSASTAAKNIQYF. The chain links TRBV19 to TRBJ2-4, with D possibly TRBD1 on 5 matching bases. Deletions cut 5 bases from V and 1 base from J, with 12 bases between. CDR1 is LNHDA, CDR2 SQIVND, per germline (reference sequence). CDR3 length: 15 residues.

In DNA, the CDR3 is TGTGCCAGCAGCTTTACAGCGGTTGGGGAGCAGTACTTC. Protein product: CASSFTAVGEQYF. The chain carries TRBV11-2 and TRBJ2-7; perhaps TRBD2 as D (5 bases). There are 13 residues in the CDR3. Trimming shortened V by 3 bases and J by 7 bases, and 13 bases separated the two germline ends. Germline V gene lookup returns CDR1 SGHAT and CDR2 FQNNGV.

The chain is built from TRBV6-5 and TRBJ2-1; 11 nucleotides align to TRBD2. Trimming at V came to 7 bases and at J to 4 bases, leaving 6 bases not matched to a gene. The germline V gene has CDR1 MNHEY and CDR2 SVGAGI. This CDR3 is 15 amino acids long. Here the CDR3 reads CASTLAGGTYNEQFF. In DNA form, the CDR3 reads TGTGCCAGCACCCTAGCGGGGGGAACATACAATGAGCAGTTCTTC.